The entry below gives a single T cell receptor (beta chain) sequence along with its context. Its specificity is unknown. A much larger clonotype is one base distant, so this may be a read error. This record comes from a study of regulatory T cells in long-lasting Graves disease. General study results and limits: There were preferences for TRBV28, TRBJ1-2 and TRBJ2-5 in persistent disease.

The CDR3 is made up of 16 amino acids. Germline V gene lookup returns CDR1 MGHRA and CDR2 YSYEKL. Time point meaning: newly diagnosed GD, antithyroid drugs for less than 3 months. Making the TCR library involved RNA that had been extracted from PBMCs. According to the study, TCR beta libraries were built with iRepertoire HTBI primers and CDR3-region Arm-PCR. TCRdb processed the multiplex PCR reads anew with MiXCR; each CDR3 protein has one entry. In the table there are more than 300,000 distinct CDR3 sequences, about 17% of which are singletons. The sample was also reused in another study, on T cells in Graves' hyperthyroidism and ophthalmopathy.

This sequence originates from a woman between 18 and 30 years old with Graves disease. This sequence joins TRBV4-1 and TRBJ2-7; D is possibly TRBD1 (5 bases). Sequencing was performed on peripheral blood mononuclear cells (PBMCs), taken at new diagnosis, from a patient treated with antithyroid drugs. For the CDR3, the DNA is TGCGCCAGAAGCCAAGAAAGAACAGGTGGTATCTACGAGCAGTACTTC. Its protein is CARSQERTGGIYEQYF.